These T cell receptor beta chains were read from a single sample in a study of blood T cell repertoires in COVID-19. The repertoire was sequenced with immunoSEQ multiplex PCR; TCRdb's copy has only in-frame clones and lacks some. The sample records 50,000 to 60,000 clones, roughly 90% being singletons. What was sequenced was peripheral blood. Receptors were obtained from a man between 60 and 70 years old with active COVID-19. CDR3s include the opening cysteine and the closing phenylalanine or tryptophan. A D gene is named only where the DNA matches it firmly. Not every row has a clone size; where given, it reads once, few, many or a size class.

clone_size,j_call,v_call,d_call,cdr3_nt,cdr3_aa
-,TRBJ1-1,TRBV18,-,TGTGCCAGCTCACCACCTACACAGGCTGAAGCTTTCTTT,CASSPPTQAEAFF
-,TRBJ2-2,TRBV29-1,TRBD2,TGCAGCGTTGAGGGGGCTAGCGGGGGCACCGGGGAGCTGTTTTTT,CSVEGASGGTGELFF
-,TRBJ2-3,TRBV5-1,-,TGCGCCAGCAGATCAAAGACAGGAACTAGCACAGATACGCAGTATTTT,CASRSKTGTSTDTQYF
-,TRBJ2-5,TRBV25-1,TRBD2,TGTGCCAGCAGTCCCCGACTAGCGGGGCAAGAGACCCAGTACTTC,CASSPRLAGQETQYF
-,TRBJ2-7,TRBV7-3,TRBD1,TGTGCCAGCAGCCCGACAGGGGGAAAGGAGGAGCAGTACTTC,CASSPTGGKEEQYF
-,TRBJ1-2,TRBV29-1,-,TGCAGCGTCGCAGACAGGAACTATGGCTACACCTTC,CSVADRNYGYTF
-,TRBJ2-2,TRBV19,-,TGTGCCAGTAGAAGACAATCAGGGGTCGGGACCGGGGAGCTGTTTTTT,CASRRQSGVGTGELFF
-,TRBJ1-2,TRBV6-5,-,TGTGCCAGCAGTTATCCGGGGTCCTATGGCTACACCTTC,CASSYPGSYGYTF
-,TRBJ2-1,TRBV10-1,-,TGCGCCAGCAGTGGTCACTCGCCGGGCTCCTACAATGAGCAGTTCTTC,CASSGHSPGSYNEQFF
-,TRBJ1-1,TRBV10-3,-,TGTGCCATCAGTGAGTCGTACAGGGCGCACACTGAAGCTTTCTTT,CAISESYRAHTEAFF
-,TRBJ1-1,TRBV6-5,-,TGTGCCAGCGGGGCAGACACCGCGAACACTGAAGCTTTCTTT,CASGADTANTEAFF
-,TRBJ2-7,TRBV9,TRBD2,TGTGCCAGCAGCCCCCCCCCAGCTAGCGGAAACTACGAGCAGTACTTC,CASSPPPASGNYEQYF
-,TRBJ1-2,TRBV5-4,TRBD1,TGTGCCAGCACCAACACAGGGGGTTATGGCTACACCTTC,CASTNTGGYGYTF
-,TRBJ2-2,TRBV2,TRBD2,TGTGCCAGCAGTGAACAGGGAGGCGGGAGGGCCGGGGAGCTGTTTTTT,CASSEQGGGRAGELFF
-,TRBJ2-1,TRBV18,TRBD2,TGTGCCAGCTCCCCACCGGGGGGAGAAGGCTACAATGAGCAGTTCTTC,CASSPPGGEGYNEQFF
-,TRBJ2-1,TRBV19,TRBD1,TGTGCCAGTAGTTCGACAGGGGGATACAATGAGCAGTTCTTC,CASSSTGGYNEQFF
-,TRBJ2-1,TRBV5-4,TRBD2,TGTGCCAGCAGCACAGGACTAGCGGGGTCCTACAATGAGCAGTTCTTC,CASSTGLAGSYNEQFF
-,TRBJ2-3,TRBV2,TRBD1,TGTGCCAGCAGTGAAAGGACAGGGGGCGCTGGTCCGCAGTATTTT,CASSERTGGAGPQYF
-,TRBJ2-1,TRBV27,-,TGTGCCAGCAGTGGAGGAAATGAGCAGTTCTTC,CASSGGNEQFF
-,TRBJ2-7,TRBV15,-,TGTGCCACCAGCAGAGATCGGGTCCCAGGGGGGTCCTACGAGCAGTACTTC,CATSRDRVPGGSYEQYF
-,TRBJ2-5,TRBV18,-,TGTGCCAGCTCACTCAGGGGAGAGACCCAGTACTTC,CASSLRGETQYF
-,TRBJ2-5,TRBV2,TRBD1,TGTGCCAGCAGCCAACAGGGGGCTGGGGAGACCCAGTACTTC,CASSQQGAGETQYF
-,TRBJ2-2,TRBV6-5,TRBD2,TGTGCCAGCAGTTACTCGCCTAGCGGGAACACCGGGGAGCTGTTTTTT,CASSYSPSGNTGELFF
-,TRBJ2-5,TRBV19,-,TGTGCCAGTATGTATCGGGGGGCCCAAGAGACCCAGTACTTC,CASMYRGAQETQYF
-,TRBJ2-7,TRBV4-2,-,TGTGCCAGCAGCCAAGAGGTTAGTGCTCCGCGCGAGCAGTACTTC,CASSQEVSAPREQYF
-,TRBJ1-5,TRBV6-1,-,TGTGCCAGCAGTGAAGTAGGGGCAAGCAATCAGCCCCAGCATTTT,CASSEVGASNQPQHF
few,TRBJ1-6,TRBV5-6,-,TGTGCCAGCAGCTTGGCAGGGGTGCGGAATTCACCCCTCCACTTT,CASSLAGVRNSPLHF
once,TRBJ1-4,TRBV10-3,TRBD1,TGTGCCATCAGTGAACCAGGGGGCTGGGGTAATGAAAAACTGTTTTTT,CAISEPGGWGNEKLFF
once,TRBJ2-7,TRBV5-1,-,TGCGCCAGCAGCTTGGCCGGGGGACGCTCCTACGAGCAGTACTTC,CASSLAGGRSYEQYF
-,TRBJ2-2,TRBV5-1,TRBD1,TGCGCCAGCAGCTTGGGACAGGGTGGCACCGGGGAGCTGTTTTTT,CASSLGQGGTGELFF
-,TRBJ1-5,TRBV5-8,TRBD1,TGTGCCAGCAGCGGATCCGGGACAGGGGCCAGCAATCAGCCCCAGCATTTT,CASSGSGTGASNQPQHF
-,TRBJ1-1,TRBV5-5,-,TGTGCCAGCAGCGAAAACAGGCTCCAGAACACTGAAGCTTTCTTT,CASSENRLQNTEAFF
-,TRBJ2-1,TRBV11-2,TRBD1,TGTGCCAGCAGCTTAGGATACAGGGGGGAGGATGAGCAGTTCTTC,CASSLGYRGEDEQFF
few,TRBJ1-2,TRBV7-9,TRBD1,TGTGCCAGCAGCGGGGGGACAGCTGGATATGGCTACACCTTC,CASSGGTAGYGYTF
medium-sized,TRBJ1-1,TRBV7-9,-,TGTGCCAGCAGCTTAGCGCAGGGTATCGGCACTGAAGCTTTCTTT,CASSLAQGIGTEAFF
-,TRBJ2-1,TRBV9,TRBD2,TGTGCCAGCAGCTCGGGACTAGCGGACTCCTACAATGAGCAGTTCTTC,CASSSGLADSYNEQFF
-,TRBJ2-3,TRBV5-1,-,TGCGCCAGCAGCTCCGTTAGCACAGATACGCAGTATTTT,CASSSVSTDTQYF
-,TRBJ2-3,TRBV7-8,TRBD2,TGTGCCAGCAGCCTAGGACTAGCGGGCAGCACAGATACGCAGTATTTT,CASSLGLAGSTDTQYF
-,TRBJ2-7,TRBV19,TRBD2,TGTGCCAGTAGTATCCTTAGCGGGAGTGGCTACGAGCAGTACTTC,CASSILSGSGYEQYF
-,TRBJ2-4,TRBV2,TRBD2,TGTGCCAGCAGTGCGGAGCGGGGGTTAGCCAAAAACATTCAGTACTTC,CASSAERGLAKNIQYF
-,TRBJ2-5,TRBV18,TRBD2,TGTGCCAGCTCACCCGGACTAGCGGGAGGAGAGACCCAGTACTTC,CASSPGLAGGETQYF
-,TRBJ2-7,TRBV11-3,TRBD2,TGTGCCAGCAGCCCCAGACTAGCGGGAGTCTACGAGCAGTACTTC,CASSPRLAGVYEQYF
-,TRBJ1-2,TRBV7-2,TRBD1,TGTGCCAGCAGCTTGGACAGGTCCTATGGCTACACCTTC,CASSLDRSYGYTF
once,TRBJ2-5,TRBV1,-,TGCACCAGCAGCCTCCGGGACAGGGTATTAGAGACCCAGTACTTC,CTSSLRDRVLETQYF
-,TRBJ2-5,TRBV7-7,TRBD1,TGTGCCAGCAGCTTAGTCGGGACAGGGGGCCTTTCGGAGACCCAGTACTTC,CASSLVGTGGLSETQYF